This T cell receptor beta chain emerged from a study of blood T cells in healthy people across ages. Study results and limitations: Higher naive T cell percentage went strongly together with higher TCR beta diversity.

Trimming left V 3 bases short and J 6 bases short, with 13 bases between. Germline V gene sequence: CDR1 SQVTM, CDR2 ANQGSEA. CDR3 size: 13 residues. Using a J-beta primer mix together with a sample-barcoded 5' primer, a second PCR was run for roughly 6 to 11 cycles. TCRdb processed the 5' RACE reads anew with MiXCR; each CDR3 protein has one entry. The sample yields about 400,000 distinct CDR3 sequences, roughly half seen once. This clonotype has more than one count but fewer than ten. The antigen remains unidentified. The sample consisted of blood. This TCR derives from a man in his fifties or sixties in good health. This chain joins TRBV29-1 and TRBJ2-3, with D uncertain. The CDR3 nucleotides are TGCAGCGTTGAGGGTGGAGTTCGCGATACGCAGTATTTT. This translates into CSVEGGVRDTQYF.